This record concerns one T cell receptor beta chain sequence. TCRdb keeps only in-frame clones here, not all; method: immunoSEQ multiplex PCR. The table lists 99,000 or so clones, about 80% of them singletons, with roughly 3.4% in the top ten. The entry originates in a study of blood T cell repertoires in COVID-19. V was pared by 1 base and J by 6 bases, with 11 bases between. CDR1 is SGHTS, CDR2 YDEGEE, per germline. The CDR3 runs to 14 residues. The clonotype originates from a woman of 80 years or more with active or convalescent COVID-19. This sequence joins TRBV5-8 and TRBJ2-1, with D unclear. Sample: peripheral blood. DNA for the CDR3: TGTGCCAGCAGCTTGCTCCTCCACAGCAATGAGCAGTTCTTC. Translated: CASSLLLHSNEQFF.